This T cell receptor beta chain appears in the sequencing data of a study of blood T cells in healthy people across ages. PBMCs, at least 6 million per sample, were isolated. The V gene's germline CDR1 is PRHDT and CDR2 FYEKMQ (reference sequence). The CDR3 runs to 13 residues. The ends were cut back, 5 bases at V and 3 bases at J, with 11 bases in the middle. PCR was performed a second time for roughly 7 to 12 cycles using a sample-barcoded 5' primer and a J-beta primer mix. One entry per CDR3 protein, called by TCRdb with MiXCR from the 5' RACE reads. The sample lists about 640,000 distinct CDR3 sequences, 58% occurring once. Remarks on this clonotype: No antigen is known for it.

General observations from the study: The percentage of naive T cells correlated strongly with TCR beta diversity. Diversity was higher, and naive CD4+ cells more numerous, in long-lived donors than in aged donors.

The receptor's source is a man aged 55 to 69 in good health. The rearrangement uses TRBV13 and TRBJ2-7; no definite D call. The source material was blood. The CDR3, as DNA: TGTGCCAGCAGCACGGTTCTCGGCTACGAGCAGTACTTC. Translated: CASSTVLGYEQYF.